This entry concerns a single TCR beta chain. These data originate in a study of blood T cell repertoires in COVID-19. About the study: The United States, Italy and Spain provided the acute and convalescent COVID-19 samples. Nucleic acid was either cDNA or gDNA, and it came from T cells, B-cell-depleted T cells, or PBMCs.

Per the original data handling: Quantification of nucleated cells was approximated via reference gene primer amplification. Assay: immunoSEQ multiplex PCR; the TCRdb copy retains only in-frame clones and omits some. V, J and clone size derive from that table, while D and trimming were established from the DNA sequence. The top ten clones hold 6.6% of a sample with some 70,000 clones, more than 75% of them seen once. Germline V gene sequence: CDR1 SGHRS, CDR2 YFSETQ. V was cut by 6 bases and J by 9 bases, with 21 bases left in between. The length of the CDR3 is 15 residues. Sequenced: peripheral blood. V and J are TRBV5-1 and TRBJ2-2; D might be TRBD2 (6 bases). This TCR derives from a man over 45 with active COVID-19. CDR3 sequence: CASTKEAGGGRELFF. The CDR3 DNA reads TGCGCCAGCACCAAGGAGGCCGGGGGTGGCAGGGAGCTGTTTTTT. The full variable domain, in which reference TRBV5-1 and TRBJ2-2 provide the parts outside the CDR3, is KAGVTQTPRYLIKTRGQQVTLSCSPISGHRSVSWYQQTPGQGLQFLFEYFSETQRNKGNFPGRFSGRQFSNSRSEMNVSTLELGDSALYLCASTKEAGGGRELFFGEGSRLTVL.